A selection of T cell receptor beta chains follows, all from one sample in a study of T cells expressing NK-cell markers. TCRdb reprocessed the 5' RACE reads and keeps a single row for each CDR3 protein, giving no DNA. In total, the table holds about 390,000 distinct CDR3 sequences. Sequencing input: blood T cells: a sorted CD56 or NKG2C T cell subset, CD4+ or CD8+ T cells, or bulk PBMC T cells (not recorded which). These receptors originate from a woman in her 50s in good health. Both conserved end residues are part of each CDR3. The order of the fields is J gene, CDR3 length, V gene, CDR3 protein.

j_gene: TRBJ2-1
len: 15
v_gene: TRBV29-1
CDR3aa: CSVDPAGSSYNEQFF

j_gene: TRBJ2-7
len: 14
v_gene: TRBV29-1
CDR3aa: CSVEGDRSSYEQYF

j_gene: TRBJ1-4
len: 13
v_gene: TRBV12-3/TRBV12-4
CDR3aa: CASQADPNEKLFF

j_gene: TRBJ2-5
len: 14
v_gene: TRBV11-3
CDR3aa: CASSLVAGVETQYF

j_gene: TRBJ2-7
len: 14
v_gene: TRBV12-3/TRBV12-4
CDR3aa: CASSQGLAGTEQYF

j_gene: TRBJ2-5
len: 15
v_gene: TRBV7-8
CDR3aa: CASSLRATGTETQYF

j_gene: TRBJ1-1
len: 14
v_gene: TRBV12-3/TRBV12-4
CDR3aa: CASSSQNPRPEAFF

j_gene: TRBJ2-2
len: 17
v_gene: TRBV6-5
CDR3aa: CASSYRLAGKRTGELFF

j_gene: TRBJ2-2
len: 15
v_gene: TRBV6-5
CDR3aa: CASTQRSLNTGELFF

j_gene: TRBJ2-5
len: 14
v_gene: TRBV7-9
CDR3aa: CASSLGGIQETQYF

j_gene: TRBJ2-7
len: 15
v_gene: TRBV27
CDR3aa: CASSSRQGASYEQYF

j_gene: TRBJ2-1
len: 12
v_gene: TRBV29-1
CDR3aa: CSVDIGRGEQFF

j_gene: TRBJ2-7
len: 14
v_gene: TRBV7-9
CDR3aa: CASSLTTVSYEQYF

j_gene: TRBJ2-5
len: 13
v_gene: TRBV11-2
CDR3aa: CASSPTGQETQYF

j_gene: TRBJ2-3
len: 14
v_gene: TRBV12-3/TRBV12-4
CDR3aa: CASSLAPSTDTQYF

j_gene: TRBJ1-1
len: 13
v_gene: TRBV14
CDR3aa: CASSYGANTEAFF

j_gene: TRBJ2-3
len: 16
v_gene: TRBV7-8
CDR3aa: CASSFLGTVPTDTQYF

j_gene: TRBJ2-6
len: 17
v_gene: TRBV7-9
CDR3aa: CASSLEGGWFGANVLTF

j_gene: TRBJ2-1
len: 14
v_gene: TRBV20-1
CDR3aa: CSARGTGPGNEQFF

j_gene: TRBJ1-2
len: 13
v_gene: TRBV5-1
CDR3aa: CASSSSRVDGYTF

j_gene: TRBJ2-7
len: 11
v_gene: TRBV12-3/TRBV12-4
CDR3aa: CASSPRQEQYF

j_gene: TRBJ1-6
len: 13
v_gene: TRBV12-3/TRBV12-4
CDR3aa: CASMLGHNSPLHF

j_gene: TRBJ2-2
len: 14
v_gene: TRBV4-1
CDR3aa: CASSSNGKMGELFF

j_gene: TRBJ1-5
len: 14
v_gene: TRBV6-5
CDR3aa: CASTPGPGNQPQHF

j_gene: TRBJ2-1
len: 15
v_gene: TRBV9
CDR3aa: CASRGSGTRNEEQFF

j_gene: TRBJ2-7
len: 13
v_gene: TRBV20-1
CDR3aa: CSARTGGATGQYF

j_gene: TRBJ2-2
len: 15
v_gene: TRBV5-1
CDR3aa: CASYIAPRDTGELFF

j_gene: TRBJ2-3
len: 16
v_gene: TRBV4-1
CDR3aa: CASSQGTGSSTDTQYF

j_gene: TRBJ2-2
len: 15
v_gene: TRBV7-9
CDR3aa: CASSPGGGSTGELFF

j_gene: TRBJ2-3
len: 16
v_gene: TRBV7-8
CDR3aa: CASSLALQRELYTQYF

j_gene: TRBJ2-1
len: 11
v_gene: TRBV20-1
CDR3aa: CSARLAPEQFF

j_gene: TRBJ2-3
len: 13
v_gene: TRBV19
CDR3aa: CASRLIAGDTQYF

j_gene: TRBJ2-7
len: 13
v_gene: TRBV24-1
CDR3aa: CATQGPGIGEQYF